Listed here are 12 T cell receptor beta chains from one sample, sequenced in a study of beta chain features in type 1 diabetes. What was sequenced were expressed TCRB transcripts, since all of the isolated RNA had been reverse transcribed. Sequencing was performed with immunoSEQ multiplex PCR; in TCRdb, only in-frame clones are kept and a portion is missing. Among roughly 450,000 clones listed, approximately 15% were seen once. The sequencing sample was made of naive CD4+ T cells from blood. These TCRs come from a man younger than 45 in good health.

This chain uses TRBV11-3 with TRBJ2-3; 9 bases match TRBD2. Trimming took 3 bases from V and 4 from J; bases not matched to a gene: 8. Per germline, CDR1 SGHNT and CDR2 YENEEA. CDR3 size: 16 residues. The CDR3 region is CASSLRLAAPADTQYF. CDR3 in DNA: TGTGCCAGCAGCTTGCGACTAGCGGCCCCAGCAGATACGCAGTATTTT.

The chain joins TRBV30 to TRBJ2-1, with TRBD2 matching 7 bases. V shed 2 bases, J shed 6 bases, and the junction held 10 bases outside the gene matches. Germline CDR1 GTSNPN, CDR2 SVGIG (reference sequence). The CDR3 loop spans 15 amino acids. This chain's CDR3 is CAWSTGGSFSNEQFF. DNA for the CDR3: TGTGCCTGGAGTACTGGCGGGAGTTTCTCCAATGAGCAGTTCTTC.

This clone was counted a few times. V usage is TRBV6-1 and J usage is TRBJ2-3; D gene unclear. V was trimmed by 8 bases and J by 4 bases, leaving 19 bases between them. Looked up from germline, CDR1 is MNHNS and CDR2 is SASEGT. The CDR3 runs 15 residues. CDR3 in amino acids: CASCLGPSQADTQYF. CDR3 in DNA: TGTGCCAGCTGCCTCGGGCCCAGCCAAGCAGATACGCAGTATTTT.

This clone turned up a few times. This chain links TRBV7-2 with TRBJ2-7; TRBD2 agrees at 10 bases. Germline V gene data show CDR1 as SGHTA and CDR2 as FQGNSA. J gave up 3 bases and V 5 bases, and 10 bases lay outside the gene matches. This CDR3 has 16 residues. The CDR3 loop reads CASSPTLAGVRYEQYF. The CDR3 DNA reads as TGTGCCAGCAGCCCGACCCTAGCGGGAGTACGCTACGAGCAGTACTTC.

V is TRBV5-1 and J is TRBJ2-7; 9 positions match TRBD1. The CDR3 has 16 residues. J lost 4 bases, V lost 0 bases, and 8 bases had no gene match. Per germline, CDR1 SGHRS and CDR2 YFSETQ. The CDR3 DNA sequence: TGCGCCAGCAGCTTGGAAAGTGGGACAGGGAAGTACGAGCAGTACTTC. Translating it yields CASSLESGTGKYEQYF.

The table lists this clone with a few counts. The chain recombines TRBV14 with TRBJ2-7; 11 nucleotides match TRBD1. There are 15 residues in the CDR3. Losses at the gene ends were 3 bases for V and 4 bases for J; bases not matched to a gene: 5. CDR1 and CDR2 (germline): SGHDN, FVKESK. DNA of the CDR3: TGTGCCAGCAGCCAGGGGACAGGGGGTATGTACGAGCAGTACGTC. Amino acids: CASSQGTGGMYEQYV.

The chain links TRBV29-1 to TRBJ2-7, with 7 bases aligning to TRBD2. V dropped 7 bases and J dropped 6; count of bases not matched to a gene: 12. Germline CDR1 is SQVTM and CDR2 is ANQGSEA. The CDR3 has 13 residues. The DNA for the CDR3 is TGCAGCGGCGCCGGGAGGCAAATCGGCGAGCAGTACTTC. Protein: CSGAGRQIGEQYF.

The chain joins TRBV5-1 to TRBJ1-1; D gene unclear. CDR3 length: 15 amino acids. Between the trimmed V and J ends, which lost 0 bases and 1 base, there was a span of 10 bases. CDR1 is SGHRS, CDR2 YFSETQ, per germline. Here the CDR3 DNA reads TGCGCCAGCAGCTTGGAGGCAGCGGGGAACACTGAAGCTTTCTTT. Protein product: CASSLEAAGNTEAFF.

This chain links TRBV19 with TRBJ2-7; no firm D call. V was clipped by 3 bases and J by 2 bases, with 8 bases between them. The CDR3 extends over 13 amino acids. In germline, CDR1 is LNHDA, CDR2 SQIVND (reference sequence). In DNA, the CDR3 is TGTGCCAGTAGTATGGGCAGACCCTACGAGCAGTACTTC. It is translated as CASSMGRPYEQYF.

This clone was seen a handful of times. The chain carries TRBV7-2 and TRBJ1-2; TRBD1 might be the D (6 bases). Deletions cut 1 base from V and 5 bases from J, with 11 bases between. Germline CDR1 and CDR2: SGHTA and FQGNSA. The length of the CDR3 is 14 residues. CDR3 sequence: CASSLDRVRYGYTF. CDR3 DNA sequence: TGTGCCAGCAGCTTAGACAGGGTTCGGTATGGCTACACCTTC. The full variable domain, completed using reference TRBV7-2 and TRBJ1-2, is GAGVSQSPSNKVTEKGKDVELRCDPISGHTALYWYRQSLGQGLEFLIYFQGNSAPDKSGLPSDRFSAERTGGSVSTLTIQRTQQEDSAVYLCASSLDRVRYGYTFGSGTRLTVV.

The table lists this clone with many counts. The rearrangement joins TRBV13 to TRBJ2-2; D might be TRBD2 (5 bases). Germline values: CDR1 PRHDT, CDR2 FYEKMQ (reference sequence). The CDR3 consists of 16 residues. V was cut by 2 bases and J by 6 bases, with 16 bases left in between. Here the CDR3 reads CASSLFASRPPGELFF. CDR3 DNA sequence: TGTGCCAGCAGCTTATTTGCTAGCCGGCCGCCCGGGGAGCTGTTTTTT.

This clone was observed a few times. This sequence joins TRBV19 and TRBJ1-5; a weak D match, TRBD1 (6 bases). CDR1 and CDR2 (germline): LNHDA, SQIVND (reference sequence). The length of the CDR3 is 12 residues. Between the trimmed V and J ends, which lost 3 bases and 11 bases, there was a span of 11 bases. As DNA, the CDR3 is TGTGCCAGTAGTATCCCGAGGGGGGCCCAGCATTTT. Translation gives CASSIPRGAQHF. Filled out from reference TRBV19 and TRBJ1-5, the complete variable domain reads DGGITQSPKYLFRKEGQNVTLSCEQNLNHDAMYWYRQDPGQGLRLIYYSQIVNDFQKGDIAEGYSVSREKKESFPLTVTSAQKNPTAFYLCASSIPRGAQHFGDGTRLSIL.